Below, 14 T cell receptor beta chains from the same sample are listed, as sequenced in a study of circulating tumor DNA in untreated peripheral T-cell lymphoma. Data came from immunoSEQ multiplex PCR; TCRdb stores just in-frame clones and leaves some out. The sample holds roughly 2,400 clones, 55% to 70% seen once. The specimen was tumor tissue. Every receptor here comes from a human donor with peripheral T-cell lymphoma.

V is TRBV11-3 and J is TRBJ1-5; perhaps TRBD1 as D (5 bases). The CDR3 sequence is 15 residues long. Trimming removed 5 bases at V and 2 bases at J, with 13 bases between. The V gene's germline CDR1 is SGHNT and CDR2 YENEEA. The chain's CDR3 is CASSPARGGNQPQHF. In DNA, the CDR3 is TGTGCCAGCAGCCCGGCGAGGGGAGGCAATCAGCCCCAGCATTTT.

This clone is judged medium-sized (0.01 to 0.1%). The rearrangement joins TRBV11-3 to TRBJ2-3, with D unclear. V lost 1 base and J lost 6, with 11 bases in between. This CDR3 has 14 residues. CDR1 SGHNT and CDR2 YENEEA come from the germline V gene. The CDR3 nucleotides read TGTGCCAGCAGCTTAGGGGTCGGCCCGGATACGCAGTATTTT. Translating gives CASSLGVGPDTQYF.

The chain joins TRBV19 to TRBJ2-1; weak D call: TRBD2 (7 bases). The CDR3 is 14 amino acids. V was pared by 4 bases and J by 9 bases, with 16 bases between. Germline CDR1 LNHDA, CDR2 SQIVND (reference sequence). Here the CDR3 DNA reads TGTGCCAGTAGTAATCGCGGGAGCAGGGGTGAGCAGTTCTTC. This sequence encodes CASSNRGSRGEQFF.

The rearrangement links TRBV29-1 to TRBJ2-1, with a tentative D call TRBD2 (6 bases). CDR3 length equals 15 residues. CDR1 is SQVTM, CDR2 ANQGSEA, per germline. Trimming removed 6 bases at V and 0 bases at J, with 15 bases between. CDR3 sequence: CSVWRRGSSYNEQFF. The CDR3 DNA reads as TGCAGCGTCTGGCGGAGGGGAAGCTCCTACAATGAGCAGTTCTTC.

CDR3 DNA: TGTGCCAGCTCACGGGGGACAGTTTATAGCAATCAGCCCCAGCATTTT. This translates into CASSRGTVYSNQPQHF. The chain carries TRBV18 and TRBJ1-5, with 7 bases lining up with TRBD1. The germline CDR1 and CDR2 sequences are KGHSH and LQKENI. This CDR3 contains 16 residues. Trimming took 4 bases from V and 0 from J; bases not matched to a gene: 6.

The chain links TRBV12-5 to TRBJ1-1; a possible D gene is TRBD1 (5 bases). Germline CDR1 LGHNT, CDR2 FRNRAP. This CDR3 has 14 amino acids. V was cut by 6 bases and J by 3 bases, with 14 bases left in between. CDR3 DNA: TGTGCTAGTGGCCCCAAGGGGAGTGACACTGAAGCTTTCTTT. Its translation: CASGPKGSDTEAFF.

The CDR3 DNA is TGCAGCGTTGAAGTGGTTGGTAGCGGAATAAGGGCAGATACGCAGTATTTT. This translates into CSVEVVGSGIRADTQYF. The J gene is TRBJ2-3, the V gene TRBV29-1; D perhaps matches TRBD2 (6 bases). Per the germline V gene, CDR1 is SQVTM and CDR2 is ANQGSEA. This CDR3 contains 17 residues. Trimming shortened V by 1 base and J by 4 bases, and 21 bases separated the two germline ends.

V and J are TRBV7-5 and TRBJ1-5. TRBV7-5 is a pseudogene. CDR3 length: 15 amino acids. CDR3 nucleotide sequence: TGTGCCAGCAGCTCGCAGGGAGGTAGCAATCAGCCCCAGCATTTT. Protein product: CASSSQGGSNQPQHF.

This clone was recorded a few times. The chain employs TRBV10-2 and TRBJ2-3, with no clear D. The V and J ends lost 2 bases and 3 bases respectively, with 3 bases between them. Germline lookup yields CDR1 WSHSY and CDR2 SAAADI. The CDR3 consists of 12 residues. CDR3 sequence: CASSEGTDTQYF. Written as DNA, the CDR3 is TGCGCCAGCAGTGAGGGGACAGATACGCAGTATTTT.

This clone was detected only a few times. The genes are TRBV5-1 and TRBJ2-2, with TRBD2 matching 14 bases. Germline assignment: CDR1 SGHRS and CDR2 YFSETQ. This CDR3 is 17 amino acids long. The trim removed 4 bases at V and 2 bases at J, leaving 4 bases unmatched. This CDR3 reads CASSRTSGGRNTGELFF. In nucleotides, the CDR3 is TGCGCCAGCAGCCGGACTAGCGGGGGGCGCAACACCGGGGAGCTGTTTTTT.

This chain joins TRBV18 and TRBJ1-2, with D possibly matching TRBD1 (6 bases). The CDR3 runs 14 residues. Germline-derived CDR1 and CDR2 are KGHSH and LQKENI. Between the trimmed V and J ends, which lost 2 bases and 2 bases, there was a span of 9 bases. The CDR3 DNA follows: TGTGCCAGCTCACCATCACAGGGAAACTATGGCTACACCTTC. This encodes CASSPSQGNYGYTF. Full variable domain (rest looked up from reference TRBV18 and TRBJ1-2): NAGVMQNPRHLVRRRGQEARLRCSPMKGHSHVYWYRQLPEEGLKFMVYLQKENIIDESGMPKERFSAEFPKEGPSILRIQQVVRGDSAAYFCASSPSQGNYGYTFGSGTRLTVV.

The V gene is TRBV7-5, the J gene TRBJ1-6. TRBV7-5 constitutes a pseudogene. This CDR3 region has 16 residues. The CDR3 bases are TGTGCCAGCAGCTTAGCCGGGTTCTCGACGAATTCACCCCTCCACTTT. Translating gives CASSLAGFSTNSPLHF.

This rearrangement joins TRBV5-1 to TRBJ2-2; TRBD2 aligns across 9 bases. The J segment lost 7 bases and the V segment lost 1 base, leaving 5 bases of the junction unmatched. This CDR3 is 15 amino acids long. Germline-derived CDR1 and CDR2 are SGHRS and YFSETQ. The CDR3 DNA reads as TGCGCCAGCAGCTTGTCTCTAGCGGGAATCGGGGAGCTGTTTTTT. Translated, it gives CASSLSLAGIGELFF.

The V and J genes are TRBV29-1 and TRBJ1-1; D is uncertain. V lost 0 bases and J 0 bases, leaving 20 bases between the germline ends. Germline V gives CDR1 SQVTM, CDR2 ANQGSEA. This CDR3 has 18 amino acids. The CDR3 region has the DNA TGCAGCGTTGAAGAGTATCCAGTGGCAGGTAATGTGAACACTGAAGCTTTCTTT. Its protein product is CSVEEYPVAGNVNTEAFF.